Each of the 19 T cell receptor beta chains below was sequenced from the same sample in a study of T cell repertoires in cytomegalovirus infection (dated by TCRdb to about 2019). For these TCRs, the target antigens are not known. The sample's treatment or condition label is to be understood as: in vitro stimulation with specific CMV peptide epitopes to enrich CMV-specific T cells. Sequencing instrument: Illumina HiSeq 1500. TCRdb ran its own pipeline on the public reads, namely fastp trimming at Q25 and MiXCR clone calling, and kept in-frame beta chains. Merged by CDR3 protein, the rows form single entries marked with the most common genes and DNA. A total of 62,000 or so distinct CDR3 sequences appear in this sample, around 20% of them only once. The ten most abundant clones make up over 65% of the sample. This specimen was CD8+ T cells from cultured PBMCs, taken from culture after CMV antigen stimulation. The receptors derive from a human donor in good health (CMV status not recorded). Some clones in this sample may be carry-over from other donors' samples.

This clonotype was seen more than once but under ten times. The J gene is TRBJ2-5, the V gene TRBV14; 8 bases align to TRBD2. Germline-derived CDR1 and CDR2 are SGHDN and FVKESK. CDR3 size: 16 residues. Trimming cost V 3 bases and J 4 bases; bases outside gene matches: 10. The DNA of the CDR3 is TGTGCCAGCAGCCAGACACCGGGACTAGTCGTAGAGACCCAGTACTTC. Amino acids: CASSQTPGLVVETQYF.

In DNA form, the CDR3 reads TGTGCCAGCTCTCGGCCGGGGGTCTCCTACAATGAGCAGTTCTTC. Translated: CASSRPGVSYNEQFF. J is TRBJ2-1 and V is TRBV7-6; D is possibly TRBD2 (6 bases). Between the trimmed V and J ends, which lost 8 bases and 0 bases, there was a span of 14 bases. The CDR3 covers 15 residues. Germline V gene lookup returns CDR1 SGHVS and CDR2 FNYEAQ.

V is TRBV12-3 or TRBV12-4 and J is TRBJ2-5; D may be TRBD1 or TRBD2 (6 bases each). The CDR3 has 14 amino acids. Trimming pared 7 bases from V and 4 bases from J, leaving 16 bases between. The CDR3 bases are TGTGCCAGCACCTGGGGGGCCATCCGAGAGACCCAGTACTTC. This sequence encodes CASTWGAIRETQYF.

This clonotype has more than one count but fewer than ten. V gene TRBV7-9 combines with J gene TRBJ2-7; 7 nucleotides line up with TRBD1. Per the germline V gene, CDR1 is SEHNR and CDR2 is FQNEAQ (reference sequence). The CDR3 length is 19 residues. J lost 0 bases, V lost 5 bases, and 19 bases had no gene match. CDR3 nucleotide sequence: TGTGCCAGCAGCGGGAGAAACAGGGGCCGAGATTGGAGCTCCTACGAGCAGTACTTC. Translating it yields CASSGRNRGRDWSSYEQYF.

This clonotype has only a few counts. The genes are TRBV6-5 and TRBJ1-1, with a weak D call TRBD1 (5 bases). The CDR3 extends over 18 amino acids. Trimming removed 0 bases from V and 4 bases from J, with 21 bases in between. The germline V gene encodes CDR1 MNHEY and CDR2 SVGAGI. This CDR3 reads CASSYSMAGGGGSTEAFF. The CDR3, as DNA: TGTGCCAGCAGTTACTCGATGGCCGGGGGTGGGGGGAGCACTGAAGCTTTCTTT.

The J gene is TRBJ2-3, the V gene TRBV4-1; unclear D gene. Deletions cut 0 bases from V and 0 bases from J, with 7 bases between. This CDR3 contains 15 residues. The germline V gene encodes CDR1 MGHRA and CDR2 YSYEKL. CDR3 DNA sequence: TGCGCCAGCAGCCAAGACTCCAGGAGCACAGATACGCAGTATTTT. This translates into CASSQDSRSTDTQYF.

In its sample, this clonotype was seen a few times. The chain uses TRBV7-8 and TRBJ1-5; 8 nucleotides agree with TRBD1. The CDR3 extends over 15 amino acids. V shed 3 bases and J 4 bases; nucleotides not matched to a gene: 5. CDR1 SGHVS and CDR2 FQNEAQ come from the germline V gene. The CDR3 sequence: CASSFPGGQNQPQHF. Here the CDR3 DNA reads TGTGCCAGCAGCTTCCCAGGGGGCCAAAATCAGCCCCAGCATTTT.

The chain links TRBV7-3 to TRBJ1-5; D is perhaps TRBD1 (5 bases). The germline CDR1 and CDR2 sequences are SGHTA and FQGTGA. The CDR3 consists of 16 residues. The germline V and J ends were trimmed by 2 bases and 0 bases, with 11 bases remaining between them. CDR3 in amino acids: CASSLGPRGSNQPQHF. The DNA for the CDR3 is TGTGCCAGCAGCTTAGGGCCGAGGGGTAGCAATCAGCCCCAGCATTTT.

The chain carries TRBV11-2 and TRBJ1-5; tentative D call: TRBD1 (6 bases). Germline V gene data show CDR1 as SGHAT and CDR2 as FQNNGV. CDR3 size: 15 residues. The V and J ends lost 5 bases and 2 bases respectively, with 13 bases between them. The CDR3, as DNA: TGTGCCAGCAGCCCCGAGGCAGGGGGCAATCAGCCCCAGCATTTT. Translating gives CASSPEAGGNQPQHF.

This clonotype was picked up one time. The rearrangement links TRBV7-9 to TRBJ2-1; D gene unclear. This CDR3 comprises 10 residues. Trimming stripped 3 bases from V and 9 bases from J, with 3 bases between. Per germline, CDR1 SEHNR and CDR2 FQNEAQ (reference sequence). This CDR3 reads CASSLSEQFF. The CDR3 DNA follows: TGTGCCAGCAGCTTGAGTGAGCAGTTCTTC.

The CDR3 region is CASSKDRGREQYF. Here the CDR3 DNA reads TGTGCCAGCAGTAAGGACAGGGGGCGAGAGCAGTACTTC. The chain combines TRBV27 with TRBJ2-7; 11 bases agree with TRBD1. Germline V gives CDR1 MNHEY, CDR2 SMNVEV (reference sequence). The CDR3 runs 13 residues. Trimming removed 5 bases from V and 7 bases from J; junction bases left unmatched: 4.

A few counts support this clonotype. The junction differs from germline at one of its ends, possibly a read error. The gene calls are TRBV7-9 and TRBJ2-2, with D possibly TRBD2 on 5 matching bases. The CDR3 loop spans 16 amino acids. Germline CDR1 is SEHNR and CDR2 is FQNEAQ (reference sequence). The CDR3 coding sequence is TGTGCCAGCATCTTACAGAGGCCGAGGGACACCGGGGAGCTGTTTTTT. Its translation: CASILQRPRDTGELFF.

This chain joins TRBV6-5 and TRBJ2-7, with D tentatively TRBD1 (5 bases). Between the trimmed V and J ends, which lost 0 bases and 3 bases, there was a span of 12 bases. Germline CDR1 MNHEY, CDR2 SVGAGI. The CDR3 covers 15 residues. DNA of the CDR3: TGTGCCAGCAGTTACTCACTCGCACAGGACTACGAGCAGTACTTC. Translated, it gives CASSYSLAQDYEQYF.

V usage is TRBV27 and J usage is TRBJ1-5, with D possibly matching TRBD1 (6 bases). The CDR3 is made up of 14 amino acids. Germline loops: CDR1 MNHEY, CDR2 SMNVEV (reference sequence). V gave up 6 bases and J gave up 6 bases, with 15 bases separating them. The CDR3 DNA sequence: TGTGCCAGCAGCCGGGGGGGGCACTTTCAGCCCCAGCATTTT. It yields the protein CASSRGGHFQPQHF.

The chain recombines TRBV7-2 with TRBJ1-1; D perhaps matches TRBD1 (5 bases). The germline V gene encodes CDR1 SGHTA and CDR2 FQGNSA. Trimming left V 3 bases short and J 6 bases short, with 8 bases between. The CDR3 consists of 12 residues. The CDR3 bases are TGTGCCAGCAGCTTTGCAGGGTCTGAAGCTTTCTTT. Its protein is CASSFAGSEAFF.

The chain has TRBV7-2 and TRBJ1-5; D unresolved. This CDR3 spans 16 amino acids. Trimming removed 1 base at V and 5 bases at J, with 15 bases between. Germline-derived CDR1 and CDR2 are SGHTA and FQGNSA. In DNA form, the CDR3 reads TGTGCCAGCAGCTTAGTTCCTCGTTCTAGGGATCAGCCCCAGCATTTT. Translation: CASSLVPRSRDQPQHF.

This clonotype appeared a few times. J is TRBJ1-3 and V is TRBV12-3 or TRBV12-4; weak D call: TRBD1 (5 bases). V was pared by 3 bases and J by 8 bases, with 23 bases between. This CDR3 is 17 amino acids long. The CDR3 coding sequence is TGTGCCAGCAGTTTCCCCCGCGCCGGGACGAGGCGAGACACCATATATTTT. Its protein product is CASSFPRAGTRRDTIYF.

V usage is TRBV7-8 and J usage is TRBJ1-5, with D possibly matching TRBD1 (5 bases). CDR3 size: 21 residues. The ends were cut back, 2 bases at V and 0 bases at J, with 26 bases in the middle. The germline V gene has CDR1 SGHVS and CDR2 FQNEAQ. Here the CDR3 DNA reads TGTGCCAGCAGCTTAAGAGATCCAGGGACGTTCGAACCGTATAGCAATCAGCCCCAGCATTTT. Translation gives CASSLRDPGTFEPYSNQPQHF.

This clonotype appeared many times. The chain combines TRBV27 with TRBJ1-1; 8 positions agree with TRBD1. With V trimmed by 3 bases and J by 6 bases, 6 bases remained unmatched. The germline V gene encodes CDR1 MNHEY and CDR2 SMNVEV (reference sequence). CDR3 length equals 14 residues. The CDR3 DNA follows: TGTGCCAGCAGTTTTTCTGGACAGGGCGCTGAAGCTTTCTTT. Amino acid sequence: CASSFSGQGAEAFF.